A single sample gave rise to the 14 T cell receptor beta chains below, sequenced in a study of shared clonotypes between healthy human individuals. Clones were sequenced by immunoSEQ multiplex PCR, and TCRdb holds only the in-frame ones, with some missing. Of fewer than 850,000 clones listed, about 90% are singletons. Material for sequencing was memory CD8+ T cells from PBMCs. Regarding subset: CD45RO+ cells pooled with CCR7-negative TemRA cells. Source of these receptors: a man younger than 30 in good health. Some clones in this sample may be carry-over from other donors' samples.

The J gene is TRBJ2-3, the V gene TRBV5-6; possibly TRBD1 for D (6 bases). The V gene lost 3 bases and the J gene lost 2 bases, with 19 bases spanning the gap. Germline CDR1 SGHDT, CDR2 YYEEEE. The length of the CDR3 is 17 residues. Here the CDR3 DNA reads TGTGCCAGCAGCTCCCCATGGACAGAAATTTCCACAGATACGCAGTATTTT. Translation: CASSSPWTEISTDTQYF.

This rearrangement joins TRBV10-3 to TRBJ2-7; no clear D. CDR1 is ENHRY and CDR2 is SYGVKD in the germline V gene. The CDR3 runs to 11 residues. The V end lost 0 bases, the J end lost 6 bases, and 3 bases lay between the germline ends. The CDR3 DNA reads TGTGCCATCAGTGAGTCGGTCGAGCAGTACTTC. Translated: CAISESVEQYF.

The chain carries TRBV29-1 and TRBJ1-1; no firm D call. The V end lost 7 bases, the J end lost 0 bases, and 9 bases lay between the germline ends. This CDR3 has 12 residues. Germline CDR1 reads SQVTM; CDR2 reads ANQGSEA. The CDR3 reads CSALGVNTEAFF. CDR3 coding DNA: TGCAGCGCCTTGGGCGTGAACACTGAAGCTTTCTTT. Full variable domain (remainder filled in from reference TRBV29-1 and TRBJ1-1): SAVISQKPSRDICQRGTSLTIQCQVDSQVTMMFWYRQQPGQSLTLIATANQGSEATYESGFVIDKFPISRPNLTFSTLTVSNMSPEDSSIYLCSALGVNTEAFFGQGTRLTVV.

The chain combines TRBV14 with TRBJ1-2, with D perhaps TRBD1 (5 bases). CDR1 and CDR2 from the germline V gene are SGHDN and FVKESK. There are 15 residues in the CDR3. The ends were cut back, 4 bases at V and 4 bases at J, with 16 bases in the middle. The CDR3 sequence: CASSPGRGAGYGYTF. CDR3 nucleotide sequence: TGTGCCAGCAGCCCGGGGAGGGGCGCGGGCTATGGCTACACCTTC.

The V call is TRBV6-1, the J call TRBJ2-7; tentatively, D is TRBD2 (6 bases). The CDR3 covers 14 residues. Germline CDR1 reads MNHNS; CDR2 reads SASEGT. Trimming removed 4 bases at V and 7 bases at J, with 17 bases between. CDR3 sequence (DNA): TGTGCCAGCAGTGGCGACGGGGGTTGGCGGGAGCAGTACTTC. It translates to CASSGDGGWREQYF.

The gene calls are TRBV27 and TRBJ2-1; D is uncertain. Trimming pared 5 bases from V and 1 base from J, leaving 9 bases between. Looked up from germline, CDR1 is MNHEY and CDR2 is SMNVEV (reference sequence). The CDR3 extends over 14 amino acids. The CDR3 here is CASSPDVSYNEQFF. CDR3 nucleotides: TGTGCCAGCAGTCCCGACGTATCCTACAATGAGCAGTTCTTC.

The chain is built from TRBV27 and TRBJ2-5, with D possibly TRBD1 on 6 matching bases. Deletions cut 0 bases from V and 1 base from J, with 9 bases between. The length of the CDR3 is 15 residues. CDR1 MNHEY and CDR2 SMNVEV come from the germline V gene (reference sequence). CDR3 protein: CASSLSWGPQETQYF. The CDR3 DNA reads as TGTGCCAGCAGTTTATCCTGGGGGCCCCAAGAGACCCAGTACTTC.

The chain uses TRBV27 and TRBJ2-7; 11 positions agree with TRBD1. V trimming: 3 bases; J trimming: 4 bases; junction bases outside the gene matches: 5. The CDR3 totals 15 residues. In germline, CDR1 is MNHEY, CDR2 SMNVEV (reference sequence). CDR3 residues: CASSFGTGGWYEQYF. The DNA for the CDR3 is TGTGCCAGCAGTTTCGGGACAGGGGGATGGTACGAGCAGTACTTC.

CDR3 residues: CASSLTTDPNEKLFF. CDR3 DNA sequence: TGTGCCAGCAGCTTAACTACTGACCCTAATGAAAAACTGTTTTTT. This sequence joins TRBV7-9 and TRBJ1-4, with no clear D. Trimming pared 2 bases from V and 3 bases from J, leaving 10 bases between. In germline, CDR1 is SEHNR, CDR2 FQNEAQ (reference sequence). The CDR3 sequence is 15 residues long. The full variable domain, in which reference TRBV7-9 and TRBJ1-4 provide the parts outside the CDR3, is DTGVSQNPRHKITKRGQNVTFRCDPISEHNRLYWYRQTLGQGPEFLTYFQNEAQLEKSRLLSDRFSAERPKGSFSTLEIQRTEQGDSAMYLCASSLTTDPNEKLFFGSGTQLSVL.

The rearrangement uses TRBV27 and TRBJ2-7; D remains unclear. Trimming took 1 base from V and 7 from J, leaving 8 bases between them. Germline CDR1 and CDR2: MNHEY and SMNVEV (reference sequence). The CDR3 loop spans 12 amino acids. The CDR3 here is CASSLLGREQYF. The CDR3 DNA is TGTGCCAGCAGTTTATTGGGCCGAGAGCAGTACTTC.

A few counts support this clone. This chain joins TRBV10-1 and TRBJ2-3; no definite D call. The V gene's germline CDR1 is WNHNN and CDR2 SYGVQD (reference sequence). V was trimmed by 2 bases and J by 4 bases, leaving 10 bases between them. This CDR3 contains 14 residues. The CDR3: CASSEGLEADTQYF. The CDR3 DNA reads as TGCGCCAGCAGTGAGGGTCTAGAGGCAGATACGCAGTATTTT.

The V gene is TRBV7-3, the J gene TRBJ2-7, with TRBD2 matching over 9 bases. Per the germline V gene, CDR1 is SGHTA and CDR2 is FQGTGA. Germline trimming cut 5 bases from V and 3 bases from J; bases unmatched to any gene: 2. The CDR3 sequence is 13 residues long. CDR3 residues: CASSQAGGYEQYF. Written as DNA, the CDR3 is TGTGCCAGCAGCCAAGCGGGAGGCTACGAGCAGTACTTC.

CDR3 in amino acids: CASSVQNSGIETQYF. In DNA form, the CDR3 reads TGTGCCAGCAGCGTCCAGAATAGCGGGATAGAGACCCAGTACTTC. The chain recombines TRBV9 with TRBJ2-5, with 8 bases that match TRBD2. V trimming: 2 bases; J trimming: 4 bases; junction bases outside the gene matches: 7. Germline CDR1 is SGDLS and CDR2 is YYNGEE. The CDR3 sequence is 15 residues long.

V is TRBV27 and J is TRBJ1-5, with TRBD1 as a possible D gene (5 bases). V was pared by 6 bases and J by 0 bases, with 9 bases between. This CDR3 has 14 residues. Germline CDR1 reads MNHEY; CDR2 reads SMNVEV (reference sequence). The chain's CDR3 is CASRGGNSNQPQHF. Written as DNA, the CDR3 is TGTGCCAGCAGGGGGGGTAATAGCAATCAGCCCCAGCATTTT.